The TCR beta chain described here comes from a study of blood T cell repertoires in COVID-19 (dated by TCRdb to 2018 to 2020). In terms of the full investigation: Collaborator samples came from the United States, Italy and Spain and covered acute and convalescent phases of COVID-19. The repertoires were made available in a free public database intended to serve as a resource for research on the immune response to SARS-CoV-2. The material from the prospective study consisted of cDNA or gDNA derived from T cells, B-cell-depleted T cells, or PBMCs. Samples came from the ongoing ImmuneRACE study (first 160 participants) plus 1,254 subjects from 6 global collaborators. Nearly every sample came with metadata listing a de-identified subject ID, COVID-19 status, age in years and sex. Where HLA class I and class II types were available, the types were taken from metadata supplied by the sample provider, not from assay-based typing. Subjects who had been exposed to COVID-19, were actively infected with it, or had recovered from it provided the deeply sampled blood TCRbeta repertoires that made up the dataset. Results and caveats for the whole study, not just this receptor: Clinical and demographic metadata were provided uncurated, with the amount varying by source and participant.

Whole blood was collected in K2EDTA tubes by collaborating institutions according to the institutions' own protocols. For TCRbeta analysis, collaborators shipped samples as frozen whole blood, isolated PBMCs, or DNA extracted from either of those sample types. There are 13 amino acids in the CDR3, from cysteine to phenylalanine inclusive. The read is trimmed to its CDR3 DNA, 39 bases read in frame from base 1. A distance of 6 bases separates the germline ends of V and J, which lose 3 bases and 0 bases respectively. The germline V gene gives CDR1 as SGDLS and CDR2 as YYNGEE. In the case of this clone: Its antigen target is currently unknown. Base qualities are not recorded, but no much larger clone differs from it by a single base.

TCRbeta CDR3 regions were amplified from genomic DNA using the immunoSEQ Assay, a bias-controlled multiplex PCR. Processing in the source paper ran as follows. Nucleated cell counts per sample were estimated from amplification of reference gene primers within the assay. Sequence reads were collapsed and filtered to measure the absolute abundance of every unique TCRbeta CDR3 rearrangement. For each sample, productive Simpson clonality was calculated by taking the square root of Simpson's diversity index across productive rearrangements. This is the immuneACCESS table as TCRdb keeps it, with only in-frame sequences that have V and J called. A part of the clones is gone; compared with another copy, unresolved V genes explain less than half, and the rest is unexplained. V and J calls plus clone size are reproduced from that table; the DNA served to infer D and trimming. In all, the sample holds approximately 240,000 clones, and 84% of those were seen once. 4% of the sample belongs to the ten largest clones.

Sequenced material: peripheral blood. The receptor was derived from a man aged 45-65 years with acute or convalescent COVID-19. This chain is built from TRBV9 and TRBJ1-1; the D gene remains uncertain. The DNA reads TGTGCCAGCAGCGGACAATTGAACACTGAAGCTTTCTTT. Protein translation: CASSGQLNTEAFF.